This T cell receptor (beta chain) appears in the sequencing data of a study of molecular identifiers for immune sequencing clone quantification. Study-level results: Whereas clones above 20 RNA copies held under 1% of naive-cell molecules, they held over 98% of effector molecules.

This clonotype occurred many times. Its specificity is not known. The V and J ends lost 6 bases and 7 bases respectively, with 13 bases between them. The length of the CDR3 is 14 residues. CDR1 and CDR2 from the germline V gene are MDHEN and SYDVKM. Bulk libraries came from a prior protocol with listed TCR primers. TCRdb re-called the PCR reads with MiXCR, one entry per CDR3 protein. The sample has some 580,000 distinct CDR3 sequences, about 25% seen once. The CD8+CD4-CCR7+CD45RA+ phenotype defined the sorted naive CD8 T cells. This clonotype was sampled from a human donor in good health. Some libraries in this study had Jurkat cell RNA spiked in. Sequenced material: naive CD8+ T cells from blood, with Jurkat cell RNA spiked in. Subset described: FACS-sorted CD8+CD4-CCR7+CD45RA+ naive T cells. The V gene is TRBV28, the J gene TRBJ2-6; D is unclear. The CDR3 sequence is CASRPHLGANVLTF. The CDR3 nucleotides are TGTGCCAGCAGACCCCATCTGGGCGCCAACGTCCTGACTTTC.